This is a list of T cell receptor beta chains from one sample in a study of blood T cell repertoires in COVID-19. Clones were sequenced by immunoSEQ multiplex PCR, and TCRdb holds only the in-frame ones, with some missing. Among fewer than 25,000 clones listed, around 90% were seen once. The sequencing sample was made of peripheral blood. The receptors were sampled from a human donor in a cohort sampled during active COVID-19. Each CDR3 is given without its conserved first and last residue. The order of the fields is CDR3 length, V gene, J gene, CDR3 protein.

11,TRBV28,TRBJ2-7,ASSLKRTSGAY
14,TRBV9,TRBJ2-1,ASSVAGQGAYNEQF
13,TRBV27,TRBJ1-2,ASSPRQGAYYGYT
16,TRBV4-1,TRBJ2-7,ASSQELVAGGFSYEQY
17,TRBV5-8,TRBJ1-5,ASTLRGQGPPYSNQPQH
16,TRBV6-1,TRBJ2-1,ASSEGWGLATSYNEQF
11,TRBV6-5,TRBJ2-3,ASSFKGKGTQY
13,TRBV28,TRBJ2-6,ASSFSRGGANVLT
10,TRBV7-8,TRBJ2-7,ASSLGREGQY
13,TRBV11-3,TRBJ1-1,ASSPRTGWDTEAF
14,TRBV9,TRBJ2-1,ASSVLASGSFNEQF
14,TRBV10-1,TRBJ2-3,ASSSSSGRVTDTQY
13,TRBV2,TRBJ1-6,ASSRQGSNNSPLH
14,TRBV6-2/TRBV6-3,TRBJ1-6,ASSFDRISYNSPLH
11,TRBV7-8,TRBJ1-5,ASSFLAYQPQH
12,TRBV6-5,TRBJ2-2,ASRQDRVSGELF
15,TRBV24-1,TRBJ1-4,ATSGGTGDLANEKLF
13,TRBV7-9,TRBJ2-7,ASSSPGDGANEQY
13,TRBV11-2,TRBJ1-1,ASSLEIGRNTEAF
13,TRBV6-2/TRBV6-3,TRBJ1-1,ASSSRAGGRTEAF
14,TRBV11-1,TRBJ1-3,ASSYKGQFSGNTIY
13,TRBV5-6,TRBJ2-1,ASSPTGGSYNEQF
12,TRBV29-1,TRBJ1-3,SVVGGNSGNTIY
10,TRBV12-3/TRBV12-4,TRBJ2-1,ASSFGANEQF
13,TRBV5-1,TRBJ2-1,ASSAGTASYNEQF
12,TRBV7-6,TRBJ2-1,ASTKGTSANEQF
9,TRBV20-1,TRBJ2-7,SARSGHEQY
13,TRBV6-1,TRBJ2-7,ASSEAPGGGYEQY
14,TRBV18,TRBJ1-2,ASSPPSLDKGLGYT
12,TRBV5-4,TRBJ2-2,ASSLSQRTGELF
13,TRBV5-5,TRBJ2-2,ASSLQGANTGELF
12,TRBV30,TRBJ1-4,AWRMTGGVEKLF
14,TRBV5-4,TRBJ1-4,ASSPRDRGPNEKLF
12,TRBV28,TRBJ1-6,ASWTGVPNSPLH
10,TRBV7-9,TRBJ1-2,ASSQIYYGYT
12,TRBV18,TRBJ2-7,ASSPKEGSYEQY
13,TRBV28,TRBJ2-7,ATNGGGLAAYEQY
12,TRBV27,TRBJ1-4,ASTSLGVGEKLF
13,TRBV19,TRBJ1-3,ASSTTVSSGNTIY
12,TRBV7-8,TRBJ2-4,ASSTRSTGTIQY
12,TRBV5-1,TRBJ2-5,ASSLADRGETQY
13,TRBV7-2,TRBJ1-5,ASSLQGSGNQPQH
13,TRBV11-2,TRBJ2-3,ASSLDPTSTDTQY